This TCR beta chain was documented in a study of cytomegalovirus exposure and HLA in healthy donors. Study-level background: The Caucasian-associated ancestry cluster held around four fifths of under 450 genotyped donors.

PCR was performed using 60 Vbeta and 13 Jbeta primers. The protocol was immunoSEQ multiplex PCR, while the TCRdb copy is restricted to in-frame clones and leaves out a portion. The sample lists around 150,000 clones; roughly 72% were seen once. The CDR3 is 15 amino acids. V trimming: 2 bases; J trimming: 0 bases; junction bases outside the gene matches: 2. From germline, CDR1 is MNHNS and CDR2 SASEGT. The receptor comes from a middle-aged man in good health and CMV-seropositive. The V gene is TRBV6-1, the J gene TRBJ1-2, with 8 bases matching TRBD1. Sequenced material: PBMCs. CDR3 protein: CASSETQGANYGYTF. In DNA, the CDR3 is TGTGCCAGCAGTGAAACACAGGGGGCTAACTATGGCTACACCTTC.